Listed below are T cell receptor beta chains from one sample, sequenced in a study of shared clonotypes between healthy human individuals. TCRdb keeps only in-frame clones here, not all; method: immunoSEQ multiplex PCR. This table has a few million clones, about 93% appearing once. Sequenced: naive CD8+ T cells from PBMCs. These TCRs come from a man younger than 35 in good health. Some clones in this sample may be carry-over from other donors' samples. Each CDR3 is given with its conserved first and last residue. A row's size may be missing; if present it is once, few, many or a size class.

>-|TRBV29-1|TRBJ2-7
CSVEGLGDYGEQYF
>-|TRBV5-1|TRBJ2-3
CASSLARLGGGRYTQYF
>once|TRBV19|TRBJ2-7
CASTVGAPPYEQYF
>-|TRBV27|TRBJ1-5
CASADSNGQPQHF
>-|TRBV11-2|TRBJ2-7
CASSLDGYLSYEQYF
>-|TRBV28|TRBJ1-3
CASKRTPTDVWMENTIYF
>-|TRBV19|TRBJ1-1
CASSFRTMNTEAFF
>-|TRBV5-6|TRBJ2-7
CASSLDRSSYEQYF
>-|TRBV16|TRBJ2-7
CASSQSLIYEQYF
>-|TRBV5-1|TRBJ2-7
CASSLGNPYEQYF
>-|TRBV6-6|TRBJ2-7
CASSWGYEQYF
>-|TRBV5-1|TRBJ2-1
CASSLWGGVASDNEQFF
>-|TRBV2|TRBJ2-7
CASSTLAESYEQYF